This T cell receptor beta chain was captured in a study of blood T cell repertoires in COVID-19. Across the whole study: COVID-19 samples from acute and convalescent phases originated in the United States, Italy and Spain. The cDNA or gDNA used as material had been derived from T cells, B-cell-depleted T cells, or PBMCs.

Methods used by the authors: Estimation of nucleated cell counts was performed using reference gene primer amplification. Only in-frame clones appear in the TCRdb table, and some are missing; sequencing was by immunoSEQ multiplex PCR. Clone size and the V and J calls come from that table; the DNA yielded D and trimming. The profile covers approximately 280,000 clones, with approximately 84% appearing a single time and about 2.2% taken by the ten largest. Germline CDR1 is MNHEY and CDR2 is SMNVEV (reference sequence). The CDR3 consists of 13 residues. V dropped 6 bases and J dropped 11; count of bases not matched to a gene: 10. This clone was counted a single time.

The specimen sequenced was peripheral blood. The chain carries TRBV27 and TRBJ1-1; TRBD1 matches at 9 bases. This TCR was recovered from a woman under 40 who had recovered from COVID-19. CDR3: CASRPQGAGLAFF. CDR3 DNA: TGTGCCAGCAGGCCACAGGGGGCCGGGTTGGCTTTCTTT.